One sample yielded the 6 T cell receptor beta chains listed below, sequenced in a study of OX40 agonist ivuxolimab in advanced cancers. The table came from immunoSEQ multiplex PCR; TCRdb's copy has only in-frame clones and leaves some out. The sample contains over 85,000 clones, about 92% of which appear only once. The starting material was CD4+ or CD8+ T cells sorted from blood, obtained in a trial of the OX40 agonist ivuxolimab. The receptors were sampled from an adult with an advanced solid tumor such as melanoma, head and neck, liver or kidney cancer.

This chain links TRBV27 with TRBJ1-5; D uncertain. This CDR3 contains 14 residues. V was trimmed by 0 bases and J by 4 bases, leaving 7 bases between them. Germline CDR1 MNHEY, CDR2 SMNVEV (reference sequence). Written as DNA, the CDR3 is TGTGCCAGCAGTTTATCCTGGGGTAATCAGCCCCAGCATTTT. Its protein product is CASSLSWGNQPQHF.

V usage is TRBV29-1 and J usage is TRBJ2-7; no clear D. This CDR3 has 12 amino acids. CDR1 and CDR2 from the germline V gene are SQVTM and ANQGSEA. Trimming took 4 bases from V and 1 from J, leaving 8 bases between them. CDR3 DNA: TGCAGCGTTGCCAGCGTATCCTACGAGCAGTACTTC. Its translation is CSVASVSYEQYF.

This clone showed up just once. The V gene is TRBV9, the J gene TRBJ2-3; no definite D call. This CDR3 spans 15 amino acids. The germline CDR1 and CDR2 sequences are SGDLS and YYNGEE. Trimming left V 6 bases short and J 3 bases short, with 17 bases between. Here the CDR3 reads CASTSRGQRTDTQYF. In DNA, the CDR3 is TGTGCCAGCACCTCCCGCGGCCAGCGAACAGATACGCAGTATTTT.

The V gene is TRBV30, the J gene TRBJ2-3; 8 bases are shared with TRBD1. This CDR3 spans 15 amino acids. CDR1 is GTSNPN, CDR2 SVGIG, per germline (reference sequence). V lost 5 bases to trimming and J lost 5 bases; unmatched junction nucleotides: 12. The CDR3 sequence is CAWSFLGQGGDTQYF. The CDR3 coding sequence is TGTGCCTGGTCTTTTCTTGGACAGGGCGGAGATACGCAGTATTTT.

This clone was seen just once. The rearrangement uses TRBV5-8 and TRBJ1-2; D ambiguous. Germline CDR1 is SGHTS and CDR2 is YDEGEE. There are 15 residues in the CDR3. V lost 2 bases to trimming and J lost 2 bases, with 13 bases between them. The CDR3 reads CASSFYRSPNYGYTF. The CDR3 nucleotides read TGTGCCAGCAGCTTTTACCGGTCCCCAAACTATGGCTACACCTTC.

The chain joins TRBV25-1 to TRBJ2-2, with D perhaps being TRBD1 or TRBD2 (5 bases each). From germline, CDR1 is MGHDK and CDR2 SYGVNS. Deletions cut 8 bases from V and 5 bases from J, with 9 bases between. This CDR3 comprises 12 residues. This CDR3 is CASGGFTGELFF. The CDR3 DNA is TGTGCCAGCGGGGGATTTACCGGGGAGCTGTTTTTT.